This entry describes one T cell receptor (beta chain). The sample originates from a study of blood T cell repertoires in COVID-19. Study in general: Material from acute and convalescent COVID-19 was sourced from the United States, Italy and Spain. Sources were T cells, B-cell-depleted T cells, or PBMCs; the material itself was cDNA or gDNA.

Germline assignment: CDR1 MNHEY and CDR2 SMNVEV (reference sequence). J lost 1 base, V lost 5 bases, and 6 bases had no gene match. This CDR3 is 15 amino acids long. The assay was immunoSEQ multiplex PCR, and TCRdb's table has in-frame clones only and misses some. This table holds under 250,000 clones, roughly 81% found once. The rearrangement joins TRBV27 to TRBJ2-3; TRBD1 agrees at 7 bases. This receptor was obtained from a man aged 45-60 years who had recovered from COVID-19. Sequencing input: peripheral blood. The CDR3 protein is CASSEGASRTDTQYF. CDR3 in DNA: TGTGCCAGCAGTGAGGGGGCTTCACGCACAGATACGCAGTATTTT.